Below are 13 T cell receptor beta chains sequenced from a single sample in a study of T cells after yellow fever vaccination. MiXCR was run by TCRdb on the 5' RACE reads, yielding one entry per CDR3 protein. The sample includes fewer than 100,000 distinct CDR3 sequences, less than 6% of them seen just once. The sequences come from CD8+ T cells sorted from PBMCs, collected 10 days after the yellow fever booster vaccination. The receptors here all came from a man aged 18 to 35 who received the YFV17D yellow fever vaccine.

The chain links TRBV20-1 to TRBJ1-3; D ambiguous. Germline V gene data show CDR1 as DFQATT and CDR2 as SNEGSKA (reference sequence). The ends were cut back, 3 bases at V and 0 bases at J, with 9 bases in the middle. The CDR3 runs to 14 residues. In DNA, the CDR3 is TGCAGTGCTAGGGGCTCAAGCTCTGGAAACACCATATATTTT. Translated: CSARGSSSGNTIYF.

For this clonotype: This clone may be a read error of a much larger clone one base away. The rearrangement joins TRBV5-5 to TRBJ2-1, with TRBD2 identical over 10 bases. The CDR3 has 15 residues. Germline V gene lookup returns CDR1 SGHKS and CDR2 YYEKEE (reference sequence). CDR3 loop: CASCLAGGDYNEQFF. The CDR3 bases are TGTGCCAGCTGCTTAGCGGGGGGAGACTACAATGAGCAGTTCTTC.

The table lists this clonotype with a few counts. The chain employs TRBV7-3 and TRBJ2-3; 8 nucleotides match TRBD1. The CDR3 totals 16 residues. Per germline, CDR1 SGHTA and CDR2 FQGTGA. Trimming cost V 5 bases and J 0 bases; bases outside gene matches: 7. The CDR3 region is CASSGPTGVSTDTQYF. The CDR3 nucleotides are TGTGCCAGCAGCGGACCGACAGGGGTTAGCACAGATACGCAGTATTTT.

This clonotype was recorded a few times. The chain joins TRBV23-1 to TRBJ1-1; 9 bases are shared with TRBD1. TRBV23-1 is reported as an ORF; its role is uncertain. V trimming: 8 bases; J trimming: 6 bases; junction bases outside the gene matches: 13. The length of the CDR3 is 15 residues. CDR3 loop: CASGKHRDRASEAFF. The DNA of the CDR3 is TGCGCCAGCGGAAAGCACCGGGACAGGGCTTCTGAAGCTTTCTTT.

This clonotype came up a few times. The V and J genes are TRBV12-3 or TRBV12-4 and TRBJ2-3; D tentatively fits TRBD1 or TRBD2 (5 bases each). The CDR3 has 15 residues. Trimming shortened V by 3 bases and J by 1 base, and 11 bases separated the two germline ends. CDR3 in DNA: TGTGCCAGCAGTTTTTCGTCGGGGCGCACAGATACGCAGTATTTT. This sequence encodes CASSFSSGRTDTQYF.

In its sample, this clonotype was seen many times. J is TRBJ2-5 and V is TRBV20-1; D gene unclear. Trimming took off 1 base at V and 6 bases at J, with 9 bases between the two ends. The germline gives CDR1 DFQATT, CDR2 SNEGSKA (reference sequence). This CDR3 region has 12 residues. CDR3 DNA: TGCAGTGCTAGAGGCCAGCATCAGACCCAGTACTTC. It translates to CSARGQHQTQYF.

This rearrangement joins TRBV7-2 to TRBJ1-5, with 7 bases lining up with TRBD1. Unmatched junction bases numbered 10, after V lost 2 bases and J lost 0 bases. Germline-derived CDR1 and CDR2 are SGHTA and FQGNSA. This CDR3 comprises 18 residues. CDR3 loop: CASSLYPGTVYSNQPQHF. CDR3 bases: TGTGCCAGCAGCTTATACCCCGGGACAGTGTATAGCAATCAGCCCCAGCATTTT.

The chain combines TRBV5-4 with TRBJ1-1, with 8 bases lining up with TRBD1. Trimming cost V 6 bases and J 1 base; bases outside gene matches: 8. Per the germline V gene, CDR1 is SGHNT and CDR2 is YYREEE (reference sequence). This CDR3 is 15 amino acids long. DNA of the CDR3: TGTGCCAGCATCACCCAGGGGGCCCCGAACACTGAAGCTTTCTTT. Translated: CASITQGAPNTEAFF.

The chain combines TRBV7-2 with TRBJ2-7; D is undetermined. Germline V gene sequence: CDR1 SGHTA, CDR2 FQGNSA. The CDR3 extends over 13 amino acids. V was shortened by 3 bases and J by 3 bases, with 9 bases between the two germline ends. The CDR3 region has the DNA TGTGCCAGCAGCTTGACACTAATCTACGAGCAGTACGTC. The encoded protein is CASSLTLIYEQYV.

The chain uses TRBV12-3 or TRBV12-4 and TRBJ2-1; 8 bases match TRBD2. This CDR3 is 16 amino acids long. The V gene end was trimmed by 2 bases and the J gene end by 0 bases; junction bases not matched to a gene: 3. Here the CDR3 reads CASSLLAGYSYNEQFF. The CDR3 DNA sequence: TGTGCCAGCAGTTTACTAGCGGGTTACTCCTACAATGAGCAGTTCTTC.

This clonotype was found many times. The chain employs TRBV7-8 and TRBJ2-3; TRBD2 matches at 12 bases. This CDR3 spans 15 amino acids. Germline lookup yields CDR1 SGHVS and CDR2 FQNEAQ. Trimming took 7 bases from V and 1 from J; bases not matched to a gene: 3. The CDR3 DNA follows: TGTGCCAGCAAGCGACTAGCGGGGGGCACAGATACGCAGTATTTT. Translating it yields CASKRLAGGTDTQYF.

The chain has TRBV7-9 and TRBJ1-4; unclear D gene. The germline CDR1 and CDR2 sequences are SEHNR and FQNEAQ (reference sequence). Trimming pared 2 bases from V and 8 bases from J, leaving 15 bases between. The CDR3 consists of 15 residues. The CDR3 protein is CASSLLSTPREKLFF. Written as DNA, the CDR3 is TGTGCCAGCAGCTTACTTTCAACCCCACGGGAAAAACTGTTTTTT.

This clonotype appeared many times. J is TRBJ2-7 and V is TRBV21-1; the D call in the table, TRBD1, was not verified against the DNA. TRBV21-1 constitutes a pseudogene. The CDR3 totals 16 residues. DNA of the CDR3: TGTGCCAGCAGCAAAGATCGGGAACGGATGACCTACGAGCAGTACGTC. Amino acids: CASSKDRERMTYEQYV.